This T cell receptor (beta chain) is drawn from a study of T cell repertoires in cytomegalovirus infection. Background on the study: Indicated by public TCR beta signatures were CMV infection and matching HLA type.

General study findings and limits: Dominating the ex vivo response were TCR beta clonotypes that were CMV-specific and HLA-C-restricted. Cumulative public TCR beta family frequency identified CMV carriers with the relevant HLA.

Germline V gene lookup returns CDR1 MGHRA and CDR2 YSYEKL. Trimming took 0 bases from V and 7 from J, leaving 4 bases between them. This CDR3 region has 11 residues. TCRdb reprocessed the reads with MiXCR, giving one entry per CDR3 protein. The sample carries about 740,000 distinct CDR3 sequences, roughly 35% recorded once. This clonotype has more than one count but fewer than ten. The antigen remains undetermined. The source material was PBMCs. The source is a human donor in good health (CMV status not recorded). Some clones in this sample may be carry-over from other donors' samples. The chain uses TRBV4-1 and TRBJ2-7; D remains unclear. The CDR3 DNA is TGCGCCAGCAGCCAAGATAGTGAGCAGTACTTC. It translates to CASSQDSEQYF.